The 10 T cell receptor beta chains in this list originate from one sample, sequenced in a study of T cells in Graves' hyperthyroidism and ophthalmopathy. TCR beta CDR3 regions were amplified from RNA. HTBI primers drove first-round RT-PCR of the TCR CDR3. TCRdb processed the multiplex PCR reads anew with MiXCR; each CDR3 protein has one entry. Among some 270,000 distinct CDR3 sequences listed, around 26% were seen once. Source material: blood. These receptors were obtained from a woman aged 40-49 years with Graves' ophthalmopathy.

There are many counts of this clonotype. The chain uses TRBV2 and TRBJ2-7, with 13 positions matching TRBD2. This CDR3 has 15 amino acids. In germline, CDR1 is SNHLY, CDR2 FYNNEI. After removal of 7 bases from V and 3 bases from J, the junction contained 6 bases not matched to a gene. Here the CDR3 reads CASTMGLAGHYEQYF. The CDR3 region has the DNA TGTGCCAGCACAATGGGACTAGCGGGGCACTACGAGCAGTACTTC.

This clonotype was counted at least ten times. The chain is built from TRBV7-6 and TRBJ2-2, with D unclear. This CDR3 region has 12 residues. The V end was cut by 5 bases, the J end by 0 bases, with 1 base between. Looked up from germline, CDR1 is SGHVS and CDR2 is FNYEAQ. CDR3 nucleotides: TGTGCCAGCAGCCCGAACACCGGGGAGCTGTTTTTT. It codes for CASSPNTGELFF.

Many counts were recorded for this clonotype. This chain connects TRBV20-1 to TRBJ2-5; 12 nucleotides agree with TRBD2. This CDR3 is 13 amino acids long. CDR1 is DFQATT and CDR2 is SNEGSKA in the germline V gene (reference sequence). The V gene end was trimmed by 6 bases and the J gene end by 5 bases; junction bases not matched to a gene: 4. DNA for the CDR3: TGCAGTGCCCTAGCGGGAGGGGGGGAGACCCAGTACTTC. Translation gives CSALAGGGETQYF.

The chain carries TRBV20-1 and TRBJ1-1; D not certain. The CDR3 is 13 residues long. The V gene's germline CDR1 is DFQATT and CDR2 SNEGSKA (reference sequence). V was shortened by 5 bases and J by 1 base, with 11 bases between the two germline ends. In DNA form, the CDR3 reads TGCAGTGCTTTCGGACCAAAGAACACTGAAGCTTTCTTT. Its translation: CSAFGPKNTEAFF.

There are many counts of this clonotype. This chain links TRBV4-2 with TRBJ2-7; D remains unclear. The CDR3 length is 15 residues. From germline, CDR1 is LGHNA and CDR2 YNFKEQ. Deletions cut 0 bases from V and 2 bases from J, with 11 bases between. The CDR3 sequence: CASSQEQSPTYEQYF. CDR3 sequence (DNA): TGTGCCAGCAGCCAAGAACAGTCACCCACCTACGAGCAGTACTTC.

In nucleotides, the CDR3 is TGCAGTGCTAGAGATACATTGGGGGGCCCTAACTATGGCTACACCTTC. Protein: CSARDTLGGPNYGYTF. This chain uses TRBV20-1 with TRBJ1-2, with D maybe TRBD1 (6 bases). Germline-derived CDR1 and CDR2 are DFQATT and SNEGSKA (reference sequence). This CDR3 has 16 residues. Trimming shortened V by 0 bases and J by 0 bases, and 14 bases separated the two germline ends.

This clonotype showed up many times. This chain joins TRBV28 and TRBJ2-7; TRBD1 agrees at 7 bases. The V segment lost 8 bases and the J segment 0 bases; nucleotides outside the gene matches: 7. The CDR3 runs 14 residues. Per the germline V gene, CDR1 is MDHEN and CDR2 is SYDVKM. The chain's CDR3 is CASEGQHISYEQYF. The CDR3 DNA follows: TGTGCCAGCGAGGGACAGCACATCTCCTACGAGCAGTACTTC.

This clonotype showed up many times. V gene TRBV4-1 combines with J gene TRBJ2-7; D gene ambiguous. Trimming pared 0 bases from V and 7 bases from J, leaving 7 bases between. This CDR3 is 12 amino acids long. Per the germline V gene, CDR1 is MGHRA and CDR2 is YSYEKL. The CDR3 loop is CASSQDGVEQYF. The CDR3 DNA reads TGCGCCAGCAGCCAAGATGGCGTGGAGCAGTACTTC.

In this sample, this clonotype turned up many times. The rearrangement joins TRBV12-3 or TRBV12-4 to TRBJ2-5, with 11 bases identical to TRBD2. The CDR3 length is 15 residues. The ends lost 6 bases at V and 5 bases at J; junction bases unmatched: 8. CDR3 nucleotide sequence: TGTGCCAGCAGACCAGGGACTAGCGGTCTCGAGACCCAGTACTTC. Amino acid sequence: CASRPGTSGLETQYF.

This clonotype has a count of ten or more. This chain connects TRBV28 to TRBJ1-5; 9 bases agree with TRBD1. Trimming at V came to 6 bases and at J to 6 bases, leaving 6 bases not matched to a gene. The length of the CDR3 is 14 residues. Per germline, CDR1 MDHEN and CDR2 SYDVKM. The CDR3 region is CASSLDRGGQPQHF. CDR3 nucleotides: TGTGCCAGCAGCCTCGACAGGGGGGGTCAGCCCCAGCATTTT.